Ten or more counts support the clone carrying this T cell receptor beta chain. Its antigen is currently unknown. This sample was included in a study of early T cells in non-severe SARS-CoV-2 infection. Study information: It was bulk RNA from unsorted whole blood that was sequenced, and the chains were unpaired. Study-wide findings and caveats: Clonotype matching in VDJdb favored anti-spike CD8 responses and did not capture private and CD4 specificities.

V was clipped by 1 base and J by 2 bases, with 11 bases between them. The CDR3 consists of 14 residues. Looked up from germline, CDR1 is DFQATT and CDR2 is SNEGSKA (reference sequence). Attachment of unique molecular identifiers was made to individual cDNA molecules. One entry per CDR3 protein results from TCRdb running MiXCR on the 5' RACE reads. This table has roughly 20,000 distinct CDR3 sequences, more than 4.5% appearing once. The sequence derives from an adult who was a healthcare worker with PCR-confirmed SARS-CoV-2 infection or an uninfected control (not recorded which). Sequences were obtained from whole blood. The chain employs TRBV20-1 and TRBJ2-5, with D tentatively TRBD1 (5 bases). The CDR3 bases are TGCAGTGCTAGAGTGGCAGGGCGGCAAGAGACCCAGTACTTC. Protein: CSARVAGRQETQYF.